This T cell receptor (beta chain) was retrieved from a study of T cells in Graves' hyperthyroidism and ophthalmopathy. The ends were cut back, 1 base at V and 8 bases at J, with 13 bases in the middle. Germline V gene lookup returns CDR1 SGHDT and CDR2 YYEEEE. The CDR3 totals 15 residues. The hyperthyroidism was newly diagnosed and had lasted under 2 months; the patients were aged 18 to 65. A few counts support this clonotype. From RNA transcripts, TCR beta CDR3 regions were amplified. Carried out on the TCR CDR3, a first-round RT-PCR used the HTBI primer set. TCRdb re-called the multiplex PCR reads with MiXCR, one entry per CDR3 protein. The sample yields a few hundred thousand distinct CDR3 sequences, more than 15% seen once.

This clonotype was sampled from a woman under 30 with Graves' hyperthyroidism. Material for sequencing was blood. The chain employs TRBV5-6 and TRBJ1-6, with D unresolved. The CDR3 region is CASSLLGLYDSPLHF. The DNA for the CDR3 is TGTGCCAGCAGCTTGTTGGGGTTGTATGATTCACCCCTCCACTTT.